The 18 T cell receptor beta chains presented below share a single source sample, sequenced in a study of identical twins (dated by TCRdb to about 2016). The library was made by 5' RACE. The reads were generated on an Illumina HiSeq 2000. Using fastp at Q25 and MiXCR, TCRdb reprocessed the public reads and kept productive beta chains. Each record represents a unique CDR3 protein, reported with the most common genes and DNA among its rows. The sample includes approximately 1.8 million distinct CDR3 sequences, with around 29% observed a single time. Approximately 0.25% of the sample is in the top ten clones. The material sequenced was cord blood. The receptors here all came from a newborn girl in good health.

This clonotype turned up a few times. V gene TRBV4-2 combines with J gene TRBJ1-5; maybe TRBD1 (6 bases). Germline CDR1 reads LGHNA; CDR2 reads YNFKEQ. Trimming pared 0 bases from V and 3 bases from J, leaving 15 bases between. The CDR3 totals 17 residues. CDR3 sequence (DNA): TGTGCCAGCAGCCAAGATCAGGACAGCGCTTACAATCAGCCCCAGCATTTT. As protein: CASSQDQDSAYNQPQHF.

The chain has TRBV2 and TRBJ1-1; 9 bases fit TRBD1. CDR3 size: 18 residues. The junction had 18 bases not matched to a gene; V was cut back by 10 bases and J by 0 bases. Germline values: CDR1 SNHLY, CDR2 FYNNEI. In DNA, the CDR3 is TGTGCCACCCTACAGGACAGGGGACGGGGTAAAGTGAACACTGAAGCTTTCTTT. Translated, it gives CATLQDRGRGKVNTEAFF.

The V call is TRBV4-2, the J call TRBJ1-5; D not certain. CDR3 length: 13 amino acids. Per the germline V gene, CDR1 is LGHNA and CDR2 is YNFKEQ. Trimming left V 4 bases short and J 5 bases short, with 9 bases between. The CDR3 region has the DNA TGTGCCAGCAGCCCCGGCGGGTATCAGCCCCAGCATTTT. Its protein is CASSPGGYQPQHF.

V usage is TRBV2 and J usage is TRBJ2-1; no firm D call. Germline values: CDR1 SNHLY, CDR2 FYNNEI. The CDR3 contains 12 residues. V lost 5 bases and J 9 bases, leaving 11 bases between the germline ends. DNA of the CDR3: TGTGCCAGCAGTTCTCCGGAACCTGAGCAGTTCTTC. As protein: CASSSPEPEQFF. The whole variable domain, filled in from reference TRBV2 and TRBJ2-1, reads EPEVTQTPSHQVTQMGQEVILRCVPISNHLYFYWYRQILGQKVEFLVSFYNNEISEKSEIFDDQFSVERPDGSNFTLKIRSTKLEDSAMYFCASSSPEPEQFFGPGTRLTVL.

Comment on this clonotype: Sequence at one end of the junction differs from germline and may be a read error. V and J are TRBV20-1 and TRBJ2-1, with TRBD2 matching 12 bases. This CDR3 spans 14 amino acids. Germline CDR1 is DFQATT and CDR2 is SNEGSKA (reference sequence). This CDR3 reads CSAPLAGGRVERFF. In DNA, the CDR3 is TGCAGTGCTCCCCTAGCGGGGGGGCGCGTTGAGCGGTTCTTC.

This clonotype appeared a few times. The chain recombines TRBV6-6 with TRBJ2-5, with 11 positions matching TRBD2. Trimming removed 10 bases from V and 2 bases from J; junction bases left unmatched: 9. CDR1 and CDR2 from the germline V gene are MNHNY and SVGAGI (reference sequence). The CDR3 is 15 amino acids. CDR3 DNA sequence: TGTGCCACGGCCTTAGCGGGGGGGTCTCAAGAGACCCAGTACTTC. It specifies CATALAGGSQETQYF.

This clonotype has a single count. This chain joins TRBV12-3 or TRBV12-4 and TRBJ1-4; TRBD1 is a possible D gene (5 bases). This CDR3 region has 15 residues. Trimming removed 2 bases from V and 5 bases from J, with 12 bases in between. CDR3 loop: CASSLQGWRNEKLFF. Here the CDR3 DNA reads TGTGCCAGCAGTTTACAGGGATGGCGCAATGAAAAACTGTTTTTT.

This chain uses TRBV7-2 with TRBJ1-5, with D perhaps TRBD1 (5 bases). The CDR3 runs 14 residues. Germline values: CDR1 SGHTA, CDR2 FQGNSA. Trimming shortened V by 1 base and J by 4 bases, and 8 bases separated the two germline ends. This CDR3 reads CASSLETENQPQHF. CDR3 DNA sequence: TGTGCCAGCAGCTTAGAGACAGAAAATCAGCCCCAGCATTTT.

This chain joins TRBV14 and TRBJ1-2, with a tentative D call TRBD1 (5 bases). CDR3 length: 14 amino acids. CDR1 is SGHDN and CDR2 is FVKESK in the germline V gene. Trimming removed 4 bases from V and 2 bases from J, with 11 bases in between. The CDR3 nucleotides read TGTGCCAGCAGCCTAGGGGTTTTGAACTATGGCTACACCTTC. It is translated as CASSLGVLNYGYTF.

This clonotype was detected a few times. J is TRBJ2-7 and V is TRBV12-3 or TRBV12-4, with D tentatively TRBD1 or TRBD2 (5 bases each). The CDR3 sequence is 14 residues long. Trimming took 6 bases from V and 6 from J, leaving 18 bases between them. CDR3 DNA sequence: TGTGCCAGCAGACAAGACAGAGGGGAAGGCGAGCAGTACTTC. Protein product: CASRQDRGEGEQYF.

J is TRBJ1-1 and V is TRBV20-1; D remains unclear. The germline CDR1 and CDR2 sequences are DFQATT and SNEGSKA (reference sequence). V lost 6 bases and J lost 0, with 20 bases in between. The CDR3 loop spans 16 amino acids. CDR3 DNA: TGCAGTGCGCGTCTACCGGGCTCCGGGGTGAACACTGAAGCTTTCTTT. The encoded protein is CSARLPGSGVNTEAFF.

As for this clonotype: A clone one base away is much larger, so this may be a read error. The chain links TRBV4-1 to TRBJ2-5; 9 bases are a match to TRBD1. Germline CDR1 is MGHRA and CDR2 is YSYEKL. J lost 11 bases, V lost 9 bases, and 13 bases had no gene match. The CDR3 has 13 amino acids. The CDR3 protein is CASTGQGYNEQYF. As DNA, the CDR3 is TGCGCCAGTACGGGACAGGGTTACAATGAGCAGTACTTC.

This clonotype was seen a handful of times. The chain joins TRBV4-2 to TRBJ1-2; weak D call: TRBD1 (5 bases). V was cut by 3 bases and J by 0 bases, with 14 bases left in between. CDR1 is LGHNA, CDR2 YNFKEQ, per germline. CDR3 length: 16 residues. CDR3 sequence: CASSQQGGYANYGYTF. In DNA form, the CDR3 reads TGTGCCAGCAGCCAGCAGGGCGGATACGCTAACTATGGCTACACCTTC.

V usage is TRBV6-1 and J usage is TRBJ1-5, with a possible D match to TRBD1 (5 bases). The CDR3 spans 18 residues. V dropped 2 bases and J dropped 1 base, with 18 bases sitting between them. Germline CDR1 and CDR2: MNHNS and SASEGT. DNA for the CDR3: TGTGCCAGCAGTGAATCCCTATTAGGGACTAGGAGCAATCAGCCCCAGCATTTT. The encoded protein is CASSESLLGTRSNQPQHF.

In its sample, this clonotype was seen once. The rearrangement links TRBV11-1 to TRBJ2-3; 10 positions agree with TRBD2. V dropped 1 base and J dropped 0; count of bases not matched to a gene: 16. The CDR3 is 21 amino acids. From germline, CDR1 is SGHAT and CDR2 FQDESV (reference sequence). The CDR3 bases are TGTGCCAGCAGCTTAGGGTACGGGACTAGCGTATTTGAGGGGAGCACAGATACGCAGTATTTT. As protein: CASSLGYGTSVFEGSTDTQYF.

As DNA, the CDR3 is TGTGCCAGCAGCCGTCCGACTAGCGGTTCCTACGAGCAGTACTTC. Translating it yields CASSRPTSGSYEQYF. The chain joins TRBV3-1 to TRBJ2-7, with TRBD2 identical over 9 bases. The germline CDR1 and CDR2 sequences are LGHDT and YNNKEL (reference sequence). The junction had 5 bases not matched to a gene; V was cut back by 4 bases and J by 1 base. The CDR3 spans 15 residues.

The chain joins TRBV20-1 to TRBJ1-4; possible D gene TRBD1, 6 bases. From germline, CDR1 is DFQATT and CDR2 SNEGSKA (reference sequence). V lost 6 bases to trimming and J lost 6 bases, with 17 bases between them. CDR3 length: 14 residues. The CDR3 DNA reads as TGCAGTGCCGGTAGGGGGGCTGGTGATGAAAAACTGTTTTTT. Its translation: CSAGRGAGDEKLFF.

The chain is built from TRBV28 and TRBJ2-4; 9 bases map to TRBD1. The junction had 2 bases not matched to a gene; V was cut back by 8 bases and J by 6 bases. The CDR3 runs 12 residues. Germline CDR1 and CDR2: MDHEN and SYDVKM. This CDR3 reads CASDRGGNIQYF. CDR3 in DNA: TGTGCCAGCGACAGGGGGGGAAACATTCAGTACTTC.